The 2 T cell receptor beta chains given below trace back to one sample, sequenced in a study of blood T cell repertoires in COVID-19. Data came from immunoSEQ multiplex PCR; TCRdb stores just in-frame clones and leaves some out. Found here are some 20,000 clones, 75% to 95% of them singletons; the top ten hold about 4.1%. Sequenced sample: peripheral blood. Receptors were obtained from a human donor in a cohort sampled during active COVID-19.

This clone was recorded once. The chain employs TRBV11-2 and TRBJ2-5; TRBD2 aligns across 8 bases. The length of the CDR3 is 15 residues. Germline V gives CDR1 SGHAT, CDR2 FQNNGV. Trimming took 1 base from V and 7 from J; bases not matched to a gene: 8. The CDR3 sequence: CASSLVAGGKGTQYF. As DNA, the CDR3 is TGTGCCAGCAGCTTAGTGGCGGGGGGTAAGGGGACCCAGTACTTC. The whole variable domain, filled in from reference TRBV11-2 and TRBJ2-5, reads EAGVAQSPRYKIIEKRQSVAFWCNPISGHATLYWYQQILGQGPKLLIQFQNNGVVDDSQLPKDRFSAERLKGVDSTLKIQPAKLEDSAVYLCASSLVAGGKGTQYFGPGTRLLVL.

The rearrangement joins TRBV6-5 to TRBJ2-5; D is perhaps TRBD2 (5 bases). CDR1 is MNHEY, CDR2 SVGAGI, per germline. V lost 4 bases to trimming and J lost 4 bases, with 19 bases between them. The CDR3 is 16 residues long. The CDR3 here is CASSFPMARGAETQYF. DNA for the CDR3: TGTGCCAGCAGTTTCCCGATGGCCCGGGGAGCAGAGACCCAGTACTTC.